This T cell receptor beta chain was documented in a study of blood T cell repertoires in COVID-19. The germline CDR1 and CDR2 sequences are KGHDR and SFDVKD. The V segment lost 3 bases and the J segment 5 bases; nucleotides outside the gene matches: 5. CDR3 length: 15 amino acids. Sequencing was performed with immunoSEQ multiplex PCR; in TCRdb, only in-frame clones are kept and a portion is missing. This sample yields a few hundred thousand clones, of which approximately 83% are seen a single time; 3.5% to 4% belongs to the top ten. Sequenced input: PBMCs or T cells enriched from blood (not recorded which). This receptor was identified in a woman in her thirties or forties with acute COVID-19. The chain recombines TRBV24-1 with TRBJ2-1; 8 nucleotides agree with TRBD2. The CDR3 DNA follows: TGTGCCACCAGTGATAGAGGGACTAGGCACAATGAGCAGTTCTTC. It is translated as CATSDRGTRHNEQFF.